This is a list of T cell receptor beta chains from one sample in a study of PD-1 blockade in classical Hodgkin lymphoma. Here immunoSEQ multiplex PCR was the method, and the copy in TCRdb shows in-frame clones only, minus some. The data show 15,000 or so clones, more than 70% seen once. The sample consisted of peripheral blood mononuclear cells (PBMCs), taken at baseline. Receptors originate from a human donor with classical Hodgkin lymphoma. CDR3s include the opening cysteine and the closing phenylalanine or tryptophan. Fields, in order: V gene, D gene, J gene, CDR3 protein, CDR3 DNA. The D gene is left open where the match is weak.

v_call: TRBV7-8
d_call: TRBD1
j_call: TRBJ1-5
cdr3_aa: CASSFRQGDQPQHF
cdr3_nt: TGTGCCAGCAGCTTCCGCCAGGGGGATCAGCCCCAGCATTTT

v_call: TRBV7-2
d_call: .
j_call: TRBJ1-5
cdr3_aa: CASSPRQTYQPQHF
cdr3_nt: TGTGCCAGCAGCCCCCGACAGACATATCAGCCCCAGCATTTT

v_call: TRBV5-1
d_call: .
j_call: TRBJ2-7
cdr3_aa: CASSSSNTYEQYF
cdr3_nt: TGCGCCAGCAGCTCGTCTAACACCTACGAGCAGTACTTC

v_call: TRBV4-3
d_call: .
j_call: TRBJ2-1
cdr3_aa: CASSQDLWEDGNEQFF
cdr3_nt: TGCGCCAGCAGCCAAGATCTGTGGGAGGATGGCAATGAGCAGTTCTTC

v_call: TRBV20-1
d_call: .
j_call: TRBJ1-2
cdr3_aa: CQGGRLGGYTF
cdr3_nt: TGCCAGGGAGGACGCTTGGGAGGCTACACCTTC

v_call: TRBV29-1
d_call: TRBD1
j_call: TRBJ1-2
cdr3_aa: CSVEGGQGLYGYTF
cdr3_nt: TGCAGCGTTGAGGGGGGACAGGGACTTTATGGCTACACCTTC

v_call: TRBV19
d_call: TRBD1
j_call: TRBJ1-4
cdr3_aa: CASKDRGPEKLFF
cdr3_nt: TGTGCCAGTAAAGACAGGGGGCCTGAAAAACTGTTTTTT

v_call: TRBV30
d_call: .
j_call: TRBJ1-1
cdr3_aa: CAWSATGNTEAFF
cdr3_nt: TGTGCCTGGAGTGCGACAGGGAACACTGAAGCTTTCTTT

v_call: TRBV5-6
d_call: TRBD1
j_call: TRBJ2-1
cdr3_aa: CASSLAGQGANEQFF
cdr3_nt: TGTGCCAGCAGCTTGGCCGGACAGGGGGCAAATGAGCAGTTCTTC

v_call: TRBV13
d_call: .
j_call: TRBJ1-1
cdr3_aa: CASTGGWTVNTEAFF
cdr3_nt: TGTGCCAGCACCGGGGGTTGGACCGTTAACACTGAAGCTTTCTTT

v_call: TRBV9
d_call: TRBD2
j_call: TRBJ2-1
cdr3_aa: CASSVAGLAGAYNEQFF
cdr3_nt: TGTGCCAGCAGCGTAGCGGGGTTAGCGGGAGCCTACAATGAGCAGTTCTTC

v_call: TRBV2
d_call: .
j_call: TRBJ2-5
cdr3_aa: CASSPATFEGTQYF
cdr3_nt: TGTGCCAGTTCCCCTGCGACTTTTGAGGGGACCCAGTACTTC

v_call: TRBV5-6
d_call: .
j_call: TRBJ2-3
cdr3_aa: CASSFEVGVADTQYF
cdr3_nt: TGTGCCAGCAGCTTCGAGGTGGGGGTGGCGGATACGCAGTATTTT

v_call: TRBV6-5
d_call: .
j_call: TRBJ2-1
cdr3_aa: CASSYSERALWRFF
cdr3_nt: TGTGCCAGCAGTTACTCCGAAAGAGCACTATGGAGGTTCTTC

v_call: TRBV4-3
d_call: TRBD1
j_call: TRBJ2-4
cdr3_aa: CASSQESEWTGRYSQNIQYF
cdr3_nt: TGCGCCAGCAGCCAAGAATCGGAGTGGACAGGGCGCTATAGCCAAAACATTCAGTACTTC

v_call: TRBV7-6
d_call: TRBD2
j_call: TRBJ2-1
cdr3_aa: CASSLEAGGVVHEQFF
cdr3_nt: TGTGCCAGCAGCTTAGAGGCGGGGGGGGTTGTACATGAGCAGTTCTTC

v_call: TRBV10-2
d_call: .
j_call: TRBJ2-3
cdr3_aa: CASSESEGPDTQYF
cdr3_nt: TGCGCCAGCAGTGAGTCGGAGGGGCCAGATACGCAGTATTTT

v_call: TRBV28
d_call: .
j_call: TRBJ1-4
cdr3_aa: CASSLGNEKLFF
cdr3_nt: TGTGCCAGCAGTTTGGGGAATGAAAAACTGTTTTTT

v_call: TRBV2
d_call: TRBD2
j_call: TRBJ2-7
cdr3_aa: CAGRDQLADAYEQYF
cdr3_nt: TGTGCCGGAAGGGATCAACTAGCGGACGCCTACGAGCAGTACTTC

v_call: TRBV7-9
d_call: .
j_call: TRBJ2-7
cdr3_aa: CASSPLSHEQYF
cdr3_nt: TGTGCCAGCAGCCCCCTTTCTCACGAGCAGTACTTC

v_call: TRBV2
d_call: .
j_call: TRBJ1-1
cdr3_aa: CASTYETNTEAFF
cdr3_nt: TGTGCCAGCACTTACGAAACGAACACTGAAGCTTTCTTT

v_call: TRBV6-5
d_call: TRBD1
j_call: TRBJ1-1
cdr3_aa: CASSTGETEAFF
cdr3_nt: TGTGCCAGCAGTACAGGGGAGACTGAAGCTTTCTTT